The present entry profiles one T cell receptor beta chain with its context. Its antigen specificity is not known. No qualities accompany the bases; no much larger clone lies one base away. CDR1 is given as MGHRA and CDR2 as YSYEKL, both from the germline V gene. Its CDR3 holds 16 amino acids, cysteine through phenylalanine. The retained sequence is limited to the CDR3, 48 bases, with the frame set at the first base. V is trimmed back by 0 bases and J by 4 bases, and the junction contains 6 bases that no gene match accounts for. This record belongs to a study of shared clonotypes between healthy human individuals (dated by TCRdb to the early 2020s). Regarding the study in general: Two women and a few men aged 18 to 49 years were included in the cohort. Per donor, leukapheresis produced somewhere between about 0.94 and 10 billion PBMCs. To increase sequencing depth and limit assay-specific biases, TCR repertoire library preparation and sequencing were carried out by different laboratories using diverse techniques. To estimate repertoire size and how much clonotype sharing occurs between individuals, the study deeply sequenced the blood TCR repertoires of roughly 5 healthy adults. Per donor, three plates each were used for CD4 naive and CD4 memory, two for CD8 naive, and one for CD8 memory.

The paper's findings and limits, for the study overall: Compared with non-shared clonotypes, the clonotypes found in all four sorted-subset donors had higher generation probabilities. Across several donors, approximately 5% of naive CD4, around 3.3% of naive CD8, about 2% of memory CD4, and around 0.4% of memory CD8 clonotypes were shared. Sampling was restricted to blood, and TCR repertoires in tissues likely differ from the TCR repertoires found in blood. Estimated clonotype richness was generally larger for naive than for memory subsets. Incomplete sequencing was indicated by rarefaction of sorted-subset datasets, despite the large sequencing depth. Pairwise subsampling led to the expectation that sequencing depth would affect the degree of clonotype sharing among donors. The small number of donors limited the genetic and exposure-history diversity represented.

TCR CDR3 regions were amplified from genomic DNA by multiplex PCR using the deep immunoSEQ assay. Genomic DNA extracted from each cell subset was distributed evenly over all wells of several immunoSEQ 96-well plates, and each plate served as one replicate. For sorted subsets, 200 to 250 ng of genomic DNA, equivalent to tens of thousands of T cell genomes, went into each replicate PCR. Purified libraries were measured with a Qubit 3.0 fluorometer, size-checked on a Bioanalyzer 2100, and measured again with the KAPA Library Quantification kit. Every immunoSEQ 96-well plate was sequenced on a dedicated single-read 150-cycle Illumina NextSeq 550 flow cell. The paper's processing steps were these. The immunoSEQ output contained only junctional sequences without quality scores, so filtering could not match that applied to full-length reads. Sequences were annotated with PyIR, a Python wrapper for IgBLAST v1.9, using IMGT germline references to assign V/J genes and CDR3. Reads were filtered out if the reads had weak V/J assignments (E-value above 1e-6), no CDR3, stop codons, out-of-frame junctions, or ambiguous translated residues. A V3J clonotype was defined by an identical inferred V gene, J gene, and CDR3 amino acid sequence. Percentage overlap between repertoires was calculated by dividing the number of shared unique clonotypes by the size of the smaller repertoire. RTK rarefaction, the Chao1 estimator, and Recon v2.1 estimates of unobserved clonotypes were used to assess repertoire richness. For all TCRbeta clonotypes obtained by the gDNA method from a handful of donors, generation probabilities were computed with OLGA. The clones in this table, taken by TCRdb from immuneACCESS, are in-frame only. Not every clone is retained; where verified, under half of the shortfall comes from an unresolved V gene, and the cause of the rest is unknown. V, J and clone size are taken as reported in that table, and D and trimming were inferred from the DNA itself. This sample is represented by more than 2,000,000 clones; approximately 92% of them were singletons. Around 0.15% of the sample belongs to the ten largest clones.

The donors were healthy, HIV-negative adults with no recently reported acute infections or vaccinations. Every donor was a Caucasian adult residing in Nashville, Tennessee, USA. Magnetic negative selection was used to enrich CD4+ T cells, after which naive cells were positively selected on CD45RA and the negative fraction became the memory subset. After blood collection by leukapheresis, PBMCs were isolated using Ficoll-Histopaque density gradient centrifugation and then cryopreserved in the vapor phase of liquid nitrogen. Purity and quantity of every magnetically sorted T cell population were checked by analytical flow cytometry. From each sorted fraction, genomic DNA was isolated and quantified by UV absorbance on a Nanodrop 2000c.

Here the chain combines TRBV4-1 and TRBJ2-7; the junction holds 10 bases that match TRBD1. Sequencing used naive CD4+ T cells sorted from blood. The intended sense of this specimen's cell subset or site label: CD45RA+ positively selected. The sequence derives from a man between 18 and 29 years old in good health. CDR3 reads: CASSQDRDRGSYEQYF. The nucleotide sequence is given as TGCGCCAGCAGCCAAGACCGGGACAGGGGCAGTTACGAGCAGTACTTC.